This T cell receptor (beta chain) is from a study of cytomegalovirus exposure and HLA in healthy donors. After removal of 4 bases from V and 1 base from J, the junction contained 5 bases not matched to a gene. Germline loops: CDR1 SGHRS, CDR2 YFSETQ. The CDR3 spans 16 residues. Amplification used 60 Vbeta primers and 13 Jbeta primers. Using immunoSEQ multiplex PCR, the repertoire was profiled, and TCRdb retains in-frame clones only, with some absent. This table has 150,000 to 200,000 clones, 75% to 85% appearing once. Specimen: PBMCs. The chain links TRBV5-1 to TRBJ2-1; TRBD2 matches at 10 bases. This TCR was recovered from a young woman in good health and CMV-seropositive. The CDR3 is CASSITSGVSYNEQFF. CDR3 DNA sequence: TGCGCCAGCAGCATTACTAGCGGGGTATCCTACAATGAGCAGTTCTTC.